Each of the 27 T cell receptor beta chains below was sequenced from the same sample in a study of graft-versus-host responses after intestinal transplantation. For these TCRs, the target antigens are not known. The table came from immunoSEQ multiplex PCR; TCRdb's copy has only in-frame clones and leaves some out. The table lists about 93,000 clones, roughly 80% of them singletons. This sample comprised unstimulated CD4+ T cells sorted from spleen or lymph node cells, obtained before intestinal transplant. Every receptor here comes from a human donor who received an intestinal transplant.

This clone has a single count. One end of the junction is discordant with germline, which a read error may explain. The chain has TRBV7-7 and TRBJ2-1, with 10 bases fitting TRBD2. Germline V gene sequence: CDR1 SSHAT, CDR2 FNYEAQ (reference sequence). There are 15 residues in the CDR3. CDR3 coding DNA: TGTGCTAGCAGCTTAGGCCTAGCGGGAGAGGGTGAGCAGTTCTTC. It codes for CASSLGLAGEGEQFF.

This clone was seen only once. V gene TRBV11-2 combines with J gene TRBJ2-3; 8 nucleotides agree with TRBD2. The junction had 6 bases not matched to a gene; V was cut back by 5 bases and J by 5 bases. Germline V CDR1 and CDR2: SGHAT, FQNNGV. The CDR3 is made up of 14 amino acids. Here the CDR3 DNA reads TGTGCCAGCAGCCCCGGGAGGGCCGGAGATACGCAGTATTTT. Its translation is CASSPGRAGDTQYF.

The chain links TRBV5-6 to TRBJ2-5; TRBD2 is a possible D gene (7 bases). CDR1 and CDR2 from the germline V gene are SGHDT and YYEEEE. The CDR3 covers 13 residues. With 1 base removed from V and 4 bases from J, the gap between germline ends came to 8 bases. The CDR3 nucleotides read TGTGCCAGCAGCTTGAGGGGGGGAGAGACCCAGTACTTC. Amino acid sequence: CASSLRGGETQYF.

The rearrangement uses TRBV4-1 and TRBJ1-4; D gene uncertain. Trimming shortened V by 0 bases and J by 0 bases, and 8 bases separated the two germline ends. This CDR3 is 16 amino acids long. Per the germline V gene, CDR1 is MGHRA and CDR2 is YSYEKL. The CDR3 DNA reads as TGCGCCAGCAGCCAAGATCCACCGGCAACTAATGAAAAACTGTTTTTT. Translation: CASSQDPPATNEKLFF.

This sequence joins TRBV18 and TRBJ2-5, with TRBD1 identical over 7 bases. Trimming removed 1 base from V and 5 bases from J; junction bases left unmatched: 4. Germline CDR1 is KGHSH and CDR2 is LQKENI. This CDR3 contains 14 residues. The CDR3 here is CASSPREGGETQYF. CDR3 bases: TGTGCCAGCTCACCACGGGAAGGGGGCGAGACCCAGTACTTC.

V usage is TRBV30 and J usage is TRBJ2-2, with TRBD1 identical over 10 bases. The V gene end was trimmed by 5 bases and the J gene end by 7 bases; junction bases not matched to a gene: 10. This CDR3 has 15 amino acids. The germline V gene has CDR1 GTSNPN and CDR2 SVGIG (reference sequence). The CDR3 nucleotides are TGTGCCTGGCGGAGACAGGGGGCTACTGTCGGGGAGCTGTTTTTT. Protein product: CAWRRQGATVGELFF.

This clone was counted only a few times. The V gene is TRBV14, the J gene TRBJ2-7; TRBD2 agrees at 14 bases. The CDR3 sequence is 18 residues long. V lost 6 bases and J lost 7; bases outside the gene matches: 17. Germline CDR1 SGHDN, CDR2 FVKESK. CDR3 nucleotide sequence: TGTGCCAGCAGTATTCCGGGACTAGCGGGGGCGATACCCCTAGAGCAGTACTTC. The encoded protein is CASSIPGLAGAIPLEQYF. Supplemented by reference TRBV14 and TRBJ2-7, the full variable domain reads EAGVTQFPSHSVIEKGQTVTLRCDPISGHDNLYWYRRVMGKEIKFLLHFVKESKQDESGMPNNRFLAERTGGTYSTLKVQPAELEDSGVYFCASSIPGLAGAIPLEQYFGPGTRLTVT.

The rearrangement uses TRBV10-3 and TRBJ1-5; D not resolved. Looked up from germline, CDR1 is ENHRY and CDR2 is SYGVKD. The CDR3 is 16 residues long. V lost 2 bases and J 7 bases, leaving 18 bases between the germline ends. CDR3 coding DNA: TGTGCCATCAGTGAGCTTGGGTCAGAGGCCGGGCAGCCCCAGCATTTT. It yields the protein CAISELGSEAGQPQHF.

The chain has TRBV7-9 and TRBJ2-5; 9 nucleotides agree with TRBD1. The CDR3 length is 17 residues. Germline-derived CDR1 and CDR2 are SEHNR and FQNEAQ (reference sequence). The junction had 11 bases not matched to a gene; V was cut back by 1 base and J by 5 bases. The CDR3 loop reads CASSLGGQGGAGETQYF. The CDR3 region has the DNA TGTGCCAGCAGCTTAGGGGGACAGGGAGGAGCCGGGGAGACCCAGTACTTC. The full variable domain, with the rest looked up from reference TRBV7-9 and TRBJ2-5, is DTGVSQNPRHKITKRGQNVTFRCDPISEHNRLYWYRQTLGQGPEFLTYFQNEAQLEKSRLLSDRFSAERPKGSFSTLEIQRTEQGDSAMYLCASSLGGQGGAGETQYFGPGTRLLVL.

The CDR3 nucleotides are TGTGCCAGCAGTGAGGCTACGGGCACTGAAGCTTTCTTT. Protein product: CASSEATGTEAFF. V gene TRBV2 combines with J gene TRBJ1-1; no reliable D call. Germline CDR1 SNHLY, CDR2 FYNNEI. This CDR3 has 13 amino acids. V lost 3 bases and J lost 4, with 9 bases in between. Full variable domain (outside the CDR3, taken from reference TRBV2 and TRBJ1-1): EPEVTQTPSHQVTQMGQEVILRCVPISNHLYFYWYRQILGQKVEFLVSFYNNEISEKSEIFDDQFSVERPDGSNFTLKIRSTKLEDSAMYFCASSEATGTEAFFGQGTRLTVV.

The chain has TRBV10-3 and TRBJ1-2; D unclear. The germline gives CDR1 ENHRY, CDR2 SYGVKD. Trimming took 8 bases from V and 8 from J, leaving 18 bases between them. The CDR3 consists of 13 residues. The CDR3 region is CAIGGMLYVGYTF. The CDR3 bases are TGTGCCATCGGAGGGATGCTGTATGTCGGCTACACCTTC.

The V call is TRBV10-3, the J call TRBJ2-2; weak D call: TRBD1 (6 bases). The CDR3 is 11 amino acids. The V gene lost 11 bases and the J gene lost 6 bases, with 10 bases spanning the gap. Germline CDR1 is ENHRY and CDR2 is SYGVKD. The CDR3 DNA reads as TGTGCCTCTAGGGGGTCCGGGGAGCTGTTTTTT. Its protein product is CASRGSGELFF.

The rearrangement uses TRBV28 and TRBJ2-6; 7 positions agree with TRBD1. The CDR3 runs to 18 residues. Looked up from germline, CDR1 is MDHEN and CDR2 is SYDVKM. V lost 1 base to trimming and J lost 4 bases; unmatched junction nucleotides: 10. The CDR3 region is CASSLFRTGSGGANVLTF. The CDR3 DNA is TGTGCCAGCAGTTTATTTAGGACAGGCTCTGGGGGGGCCAACGTCCTGACTTTC.

In this sample, this clone turned up a few times. The chain joins TRBV11-2 to TRBJ2-7; 8 bases align to TRBD1. Germline loops: CDR1 SGHAT, CDR2 FQNNGV. The CDR3 is made up of 13 amino acids. V shed 5 bases, J shed 6 bases, and the junction held 6 bases outside the gene matches. The CDR3 region is CASSPSQGAEQYF. The CDR3 nucleotides are TGTGCCAGCAGCCCCTCGCAGGGGGCCGAGCAGTACTTC.

The V gene is TRBV5-5, the J gene TRBJ1-5; D remains unclear. CDR1 and CDR2 (germline): SGHKS, YYEKEE (reference sequence). The CDR3 runs 12 residues. Trimming removed 3 bases at V and 7 bases at J, with 8 bases between. The CDR3 DNA follows: TGTGCCAGCAGCTCCCTCGGGCAGCCCCAGCATTTT. Translated: CASSSLGQPQHF.

V and J are TRBV6-1 and TRBJ2-2; 7 bases are a match to TRBD1. CDR1 is MNHNS and CDR2 is SASEGT in the germline V gene. The junction had 9 bases not matched to a gene; V was cut back by 6 bases and J by 5 bases. The CDR3 has 15 residues. The CDR3 DNA reads as TGTGCCAGCAGAGTTAACAGGGGAGATACCGGGGAGCTGTTTTTT. Encoded protein: CASRVNRGDTGELFF.

The chain is built from TRBV30 and TRBJ1-2, with a possible D match to TRBD1 (5 bases). This CDR3 region has 12 residues. Germline CDR1 GTSNPN, CDR2 SVGIG (reference sequence). Trimming cost V 1 base and J 8 bases, with 11 bases left between them. CDR3 residues: CAWSAEGLGYTF. Written as DNA, the CDR3 is TGTGCCTGGAGTGCCGAGGGACTGGGCTACACCTTC.

V and J are TRBV2 and TRBJ2-7; TRBD2 is a possible D gene (6 bases). V was pared by 6 bases and J by 4 bases, with 22 bases between. This CDR3 is 16 amino acids long. The germline V gene encodes CDR1 SNHLY and CDR2 FYNNEI. CDR3 DNA: TGTGCCAGCAGAACCCGAGGAGGGGTGGGATTGTACGAGCAGTACTTC. It codes for CASRTRGGVGLYEQYF.

This sequence joins TRBV11-2 and TRBJ1-4; unclear D gene. CDR1 is SGHAT, CDR2 FQNNGV, per germline. V gave up 2 bases and J gave up 0 bases, with 7 bases separating them. The CDR3 length is 15 residues. CDR3 in DNA: TGTGCCAGCAGCTTAAATCCAGCAACTAATGAAAAACTGTTTTTT. Residues: CASSLNPATNEKLFF.

This clone was detected only a few times. As DNA, the CDR3 is TGTGCCAGCAGCGTAACGGGAAACTCCTACGAGCAGTACTTC. Its translation: CASSVTGNSYEQYF. The V call is TRBV9, the J call TRBJ2-7; possibly TRBD2 for D (5 bases). V gave up 1 base and J gave up 0 bases, with 8 bases separating them. The CDR3 is 14 residues long. CDR1 is SGDLS, CDR2 YYNGEE, per germline.

The chain links TRBV2 to TRBJ1-1; perhaps TRBD1 as D (6 bases). Germline loops: CDR1 SNHLY, CDR2 FYNNEI. This CDR3 has 15 residues. Trimming took 6 bases from V and 1 from J, leaving 15 bases between them. The CDR3 DNA follows: TGTGCCAGCAGATTCTACAGGGTTTCGAACACTGAAGCTTTCTTT. Protein product: CASRFYRVSNTEAFF.

In its sample, this clone was seen once. The chain joins TRBV7-2 to TRBJ2-7; TRBD2 might be the D (6 bases). Per the germline V gene, CDR1 is SGHTA and CDR2 is FQGNSA. Trimming removed 6 bases at V and 4 bases at J, with 16 bases between. The CDR3 has 14 residues. The CDR3 sequence is CASRIAVAAYEQYF. The CDR3 DNA reads as TGTGCCAGCAGAATAGCGGTCGCAGCGTACGAGCAGTACTTC.

The chain carries TRBV27 and TRBJ1-2; 7 bases line up with TRBD1. Looked up from germline, CDR1 is MNHEY and CDR2 is SMNVEV (reference sequence). V trimming: 2 bases; J trimming: 5 bases; junction bases outside the gene matches: 8. CDR3 size: 15 residues. The chain's CDR3 is CASSLGGRGLYGYTF. CDR3 in DNA: TGTGCCAGCAGTTTAGGAGGAAGGGGGCTTTATGGCTACACCTTC.

The V call is TRBV2, the J call TRBJ1-3, with 8 bases that match TRBD1. Looked up from germline, CDR1 is SNHLY and CDR2 is FYNNEI. The CDR3 loop spans 15 amino acids. V was clipped by 6 bases and J by 0 bases; unmatched bases: 4. The chain's CDR3 is CASSGQGFSGNTIYF. The CDR3 nucleotides read TGTGCCAGCAGCGGACAGGGCTTCTCTGGAAACACCATATATTTT.

This clone has more than one count but fewer than ten. The rearrangement links TRBV5-4 to TRBJ2-5; D is undetermined. CDR1 SGHNT and CDR2 YYREEE come from the germline V gene (reference sequence). This CDR3 contains 12 residues. Trimming shortened V by 0 bases and J by 3 bases, and 3 bases separated the two germline ends. In DNA form, the CDR3 reads TGTGCCAGCAGCTTGGGCGAAGAGACCCAGTACTTC. Translated: CASSLGEETQYF. The complete variable domain, with remaining parts taken from reference TRBV5-4 and TRBJ2-5, reads ETGVTQSPTHLIKTRGQQVTLRCSSQSGHNTVSWYQQALGQGPQFIFQYYREEENGRGNFPPRFSGLQFPNYSSELNVNALELDDSALYLCASSLGEETQYFGPGTRLLVL.

The chain carries TRBV6-1 and TRBJ2-3; no clear D. The CDR3 length is 11 residues. Trimming stripped 6 bases from V and 6 bases from J, with 7 bases between. CDR1 is MNHNS and CDR2 is SASEGT in the germline V gene. The chain's CDR3 is CASSVSDTQYF. The CDR3 DNA is TGTGCCAGCAGCGTCAGTGATACGCAGTATTTT.

The chain is built from TRBV19 and TRBJ2-1; 11 nucleotides agree with TRBD2. The J segment lost 4 bases and the V segment lost 4 bases, leaving 9 bases of the junction unmatched. CDR3 size: 17 residues. Germline values: CDR1 LNHDA, CDR2 SQIVND (reference sequence). CDR3 protein: CASSNIPGTSGYNEQFF. The CDR3 region has the DNA TGTGCCAGTAGTAACATCCCCGGGACTAGCGGATACAATGAGCAGTTCTTC.